Here is one TCR beta chain with its context. Its antigen is unidentified. V lost 5 bases and J lost 4; bases outside the gene matches: 9. Germline V gene sequence: CDR1 MNHEY, CDR2 SMNVEV (reference sequence). The CDR3 sequence is 15 residues long. The sample is drawn from a study of PD-L1 blockade in urothelial cancer. Study outcomes and limitations: Pretreatment clonality of the blood TCR repertoire below the median was predictive of superior survival.

Libraries were prepared by immunoSEQ multiplex PCR; TCRdb keeps only in-frame clonotypes and omits some of them. The sample includes tens of thousands of clones, over 65% seen only once; the top ten take approximately 2.7%. The source of this sequence is a man between 65 and 85 years old with urothelial cancer. The chain employs TRBV27 and TRBJ2-3; 7 bases align to TRBD2. The input for sequencing was PBMCs, taken around atezolizumab (anti-PD-L1) treatment. DNA of the CDR3: TGTGCCAGCAGTCGGGACTACGCCTCTTCAGATACGCAGTATTTT. It is translated as CASSRDYASSDTQYF.